The 30 T cell receptor beta chains below were found in one sample sequenced in a study of T cell repertoires in cytomegalovirus infection (dated by TCRdb to the late 2010s). This sample was sequenced with an Illumina HiSeq 1500. TCRdb itself trimmed the public reads at Q25 with fastp, ran MiXCR and retained productive beta chains. Each CDR3 protein gets just one entry, which takes the most common genes and DNA from the rows behind it. The sample includes approximately 250,000 distinct CDR3 sequences, with approximately 22% observed a single time. 15% to 20% of the sample lies in the top ten. Sequencing used CD8+ T cells from PBMCs. The receptors here all came from a human donor in good health (CMV status not recorded). Some clones in this sample may be carry-over from other donors' samples.

The gene calls are TRBV13 and TRBJ1-4; weak D call: TRBD1 (6 bases). The CDR3 extends over 17 amino acids. V lost 0 bases to trimming and J lost 5 bases, with 16 bases between them. CDR1 PRHDT and CDR2 FYEKMQ come from the germline V gene (reference sequence). DNA for the CDR3: TGTGCCAGCAGCTTAGGTGGTAGTGGACAGCCGAATGAAAAACTGTTTTTT. It translates to CASSLGGSGQPNEKLFF.

The CDR3 reads CASSFPVEPLNTEAFF. CDR3 in DNA: TGTGCCAGCAGCTTTCCCGTGGAACCGTTGAACACTGAAGCTTTCTTT. This chain uses TRBV7-4 with TRBJ1-1; D uncertain. This CDR3 is built from 16 residues. Germline CDR1 reads SGHVT; CDR2 reads SQSDAQ. V was trimmed by 3 bases and J by 0 bases, leaving 14 bases between them.

This clonotype was seen repeatedly, ten times or more. The genes are TRBV12-3 or TRBV12-4 and TRBJ1-2, with a weak D call TRBD1 (6 bases). The V end lost 5 bases, the J end lost 0 bases, and 13 bases lay between the germline ends. The CDR3 length is 15 residues. Written as DNA, the CDR3 is TGTGCCAGCAGTCCTGGACAGAACGCTAACTATGGCTACACCTTC. This sequence encodes CASSPGQNANYGYTF.

A few counts support this clonotype. The genes are TRBV28 and TRBJ2-7; TRBD1 matches at 10 bases. CDR3 length equals 15 residues. In germline, CDR1 is MDHEN, CDR2 SYDVKM. Trimming cost V 6 bases and J 2 bases; bases outside gene matches: 7. The CDR3 DNA follows: TGTGCCAGCAGACTCGGGACAGGGGCCCCCTACGAGCAGTACTTC. Amino acid sequence: CASRLGTGAPYEQYF.

With respect to this clonotype: At one end the junction does not follow the germline gene, possibly because of a read error. The chain has TRBV7-9 and TRBJ2-7; TRBD2 aligns across 8 bases. Germline CDR1 and CDR2: SEHNR and FQNEAQ (reference sequence). The CDR3 sequence is 14 residues long. CDR3 sequence (DNA): TGTGCCAGCAGCGTAGCGGGGCAGGGCAACGAGCAGTACTTC. It yields the protein CASSVAGQGNEQYF. Filled out from reference TRBV7-9 and TRBJ2-7, the complete variable domain reads DTGVSQNPRHKITKRGQNVTFRCDPISEHNRLYWYRQTLGQGPEFLTYFQNEAQLEKSRLLSDRFSAERPKGSFSTLEIQRTEQGDSAMYLCASSVAGQGNEQYFGPGTRLTVT.

The gene calls are TRBV6-5 and TRBJ2-2; 9 bases align to TRBD1. Trimming cost V 2 bases and J 4 bases; bases outside gene matches: 5. Looked up from germline, CDR1 is MNHEY and CDR2 is SVGAGI. The CDR3 totals 16 residues. This chain's CDR3 is CASSYPGQGLTGELFF. In nucleotides, the CDR3 is TGTGCCAGCAGTTACCCGGGACAGGGACTCACCGGGGAGCTGTTTTTT.

This chain connects TRBV7-2 to TRBJ1-5; D is possibly TRBD1 (6 bases). The CDR3 consists of 16 residues. The V and J ends lost 5 bases and 0 bases respectively, with 14 bases between them. The germline V gene has CDR1 SGHTA and CDR2 FQGNSA. The CDR3 loop reads CASSNEGGYSNQPQHF. In DNA form, the CDR3 reads TGTGCCAGCAGCAACGAGGGGGGATATAGCAATCAGCCCCAGCATTTT.

The chain uses TRBV7-2 and TRBJ2-5; TRBD2 aligns across 13 bases. The CDR3 has 18 amino acids. Germline CDR1 SGHTA, CDR2 FQGNSA. The J segment lost 7 bases and the V segment lost 1 base, leaving 12 bases of the junction unmatched. CDR3 amino acids: CASSLVSPGLAGPRTQYF. The CDR3 DNA sequence: TGTGCCAGCAGCTTAGTTTCCCCGGGACTAGCGGGGCCAAGGACCCAGTACTTC.

This clonotype was counted between two and nine times. This chain links TRBV2 with TRBJ1-6; no definite D call. This CDR3 region has 12 residues. CDR1 is SNHLY, CDR2 FYNNEI, per germline. Trimming left V 3 bases short and J 6 bases short, with 3 bases between. The CDR3 DNA reads TGTGCCAGCAGTGAGAGTAATTCACCCCTCCACTTT. Translating gives CASSESNSPLHF.

In this sample, this clonotype turned up a few times. The J gene is TRBJ2-3, the V gene TRBV12-3 or TRBV12-4, with D perhaps matching TRBD2 (6 bases). With 10 bases removed from V and 4 bases from J, the gap between germline ends came to 18 bases. The CDR3 totals 14 residues. Here the CDR3 reads CATLGGDVADTQYF. The DNA for the CDR3 is TGTGCCACCCTAGGCGGGGACGTAGCAGATACGCAGTATTTT.

This chain joins TRBV2 and TRBJ1-2, with D unclear. Germline V gene sequence: CDR1 SNHLY, CDR2 FYNNEI. The CDR3 length is 12 residues. V lost 10 bases and J 3 bases, leaving 12 bases between the germline ends. The CDR3 DNA reads as TGTGCCACCACCGTAAGGGACTATGGCTACACCTTC. Translated: CATTVRDYGYTF.

The chain links TRBV29-1 to TRBJ2-2, with 11 bases lining up with TRBD1. This CDR3 comprises 15 residues. V was clipped by 6 bases and J by 6 bases; unmatched bases: 9. Germline loops: CDR1 SQVTM, CDR2 ANQGSEA. The CDR3: CSVLLGQGVPGELFF. CDR3 DNA: TGCAGCGTCCTCTTGGGACAGGGGGTCCCCGGGGAGCTGTTTTTT.

J is TRBJ2-5 and V is TRBV7-7; possibly TRBD2 for D (6 bases). The CDR3 extends over 14 amino acids. Per the germline V gene, CDR1 is SSHAT and CDR2 is FNYEAQ (reference sequence). The V and J ends lost 6 bases and 2 bases respectively, with 13 bases between them. The CDR3 region has the DNA TGTGCCAGCAGGGTCGCCGGGGGTCAAGAGACCCAGTACTTC. Protein: CASRVAGGQETQYF.

This clonotype was picked up many times. J is TRBJ1-2 and V is TRBV7-9; 8 bases match TRBD1. Looked up from germline, CDR1 is SEHNR and CDR2 is FQNEAQ (reference sequence). Unmatched junction bases numbered 7, after V lost 5 bases and J lost 2 bases. The CDR3 extends over 15 amino acids. CDR3 residues: CASSTTGATNYGYTF. DNA for the CDR3: TGTGCCAGCAGCACGACAGGGGCGACAAACTATGGCTACACCTTC.

In this sample, this clonotype turned up once. The chain uses TRBV11-1 and TRBJ2-3, with D perhaps TRBD1 (6 bases). The V gene's germline CDR1 is SGHAT and CDR2 FQDESV (reference sequence). V lost 5 bases to trimming and J lost 4 bases, with 13 bases between them. The CDR3 length is 14 residues. As DNA, the CDR3 is TGTGCCAGCAGCCCGTGGGACAACGCAGATACGCAGTATTTT. Protein sequence: CASSPWDNADTQYF.

The chain uses TRBV7-9 and TRBJ1-1, with a weak D call TRBD1 (6 bases). The V and J ends lost 4 bases and 7 bases respectively, with 16 bases between them. This CDR3 region has 14 residues. Germline V gives CDR1 SEHNR, CDR2 FQNEAQ (reference sequence). The chain's CDR3 is CASSSDTGYGEAFF. In DNA, the CDR3 is TGTGCCAGCAGCTCGGATACAGGGTACGGTGAAGCTTTCTTT.

This clonotype has only a few counts. The V gene is TRBV2, the J gene TRBJ1-1; 7 bases are a match to TRBD1. This CDR3 has 16 residues. Germline loops: CDR1 SNHLY, CDR2 FYNNEI. The V and J ends lost 6 bases and 5 bases, in that order; junction bases with no gene match: 15. The CDR3 nucleotides read TGTGCCAGCAGGCAACTCTCACAGGGGACCAATACTGAAGCTTTCTTT. Residues: CASRQLSQGTNTEAFF.

A few counts support this clonotype. The chain is built from TRBV2 and TRBJ2-2; D unclear. CDR1 is SNHLY and CDR2 is FYNNEI in the germline V gene. V dropped 2 bases and J dropped 7 bases, with 5 bases sitting between them. The CDR3 runs 12 residues. The CDR3 sequence is CASSEYVGELFF. The CDR3, as DNA: TGTGCCAGCAGTGAATACGTCGGGGAGCTGTTTTTT.

This clonotype has ten or more counts. This chain uses TRBV7-6 with TRBJ2-1; D remains ambiguous. Germline CDR1 and CDR2: SGHVS and FNYEAQ. Trimming took off 1 base at V and 6 bases at J, with 7 bases between the two ends. There are 13 residues in the CDR3. The CDR3: CASSLVHPNEQFF. The CDR3 DNA reads TGTGCCAGCAGCTTAGTGCACCCCAATGAGCAGTTCTTC.

This clonotype has ten or more counts. CDR3 sequence (DNA): TGTGCCACCAGCGACGGGACCACTAGTGATGAGCAGTTCTTC. Translated, it gives CATSDGTTSDEQFF. The V gene is TRBV24-1, the J gene TRBJ2-1, with D perhaps given as TRBD1 or TRBD2 (5 bases each). The length of the CDR3 is 14 residues. Trimming took 7 bases from V and 8 from J, leaving 17 bases between them. The germline V gene encodes CDR1 KGHDR and CDR2 SFDVKD.

The chain combines TRBV20-1 with TRBJ1-1; D unresolved. Trimming left V 8 bases short and J 1 base short, with 11 bases between. CDR3 length equals 12 residues. In germline, CDR1 is DFQATT, CDR2 SNEGSKA (reference sequence). CDR3 in DNA: TGCAGTCCCGGGATGACGAACACTGAAGCTTTCTTT. It translates to CSPGMTNTEAFF.

The chain is built from TRBV20-1 and TRBJ1-1; D unresolved. CDR1 is DFQATT and CDR2 is SNEGSKA in the germline V gene (reference sequence). This CDR3 contains 15 residues. Trimming took 4 bases from V and 4 from J, leaving 19 bases between them. The CDR3 protein is CSATRFGVGPTEAFF. CDR3 DNA sequence: TGCAGTGCTACCCGGTTTGGAGTTGGGCCCACTGAAGCTTTCTTT.

Comments on this clonotype: A read error may account for a junction end that differs from germline. The V and J genes are TRBV4-1 and TRBJ2-2, with unresolved D. The CDR3 loop spans 16 amino acids. Per the germline V gene, CDR1 is MGHRA and CDR2 is YSYEKL. The CDR3 sequence is CASSQDPGPITGELFF. The CDR3 DNA sequence: TGTGCCAGCAGCCAAGACCCCGGGCCAATTACCGGGGAGCTGTTTTTT.

The gene calls are TRBV3-1 and TRBJ2-1; 10 nucleotides agree with TRBD2. CDR1 is LGHDT, CDR2 YNNKEL, per germline (reference sequence). The CDR3 is 15 residues long. J gave up 12 bases and V 4 bases, and 12 bases lay outside the gene matches. The CDR3 DNA is TGTGCCAGCAGCCCACCCGGGACTAGCGCCGCGGGGCAGTTCTTC. Its protein product is CASSPPGTSAAGQFF.

This clonotype has only a few counts. The rearrangement links TRBV14 to TRBJ1-1, with 8 bases lining up with TRBD1. The CDR3 is 16 residues long. V trimming: 1 base; J trimming: 1 base; junction bases outside the gene matches: 5. Germline V gene data show CDR1 as SGHDN and CDR2 as FVKESK. CDR3 sequence (DNA): TGTGCCAGCAGCCAAGCTTGGACAGGGAGGAACACTGAAGCTTTCTTT. It translates to CASSQAWTGRNTEAFF.

This clonotype was picked up many times. This rearrangement joins TRBV7-6 to TRBJ1-1; a possible D gene is TRBD1 (6 bases). The CDR3 is made up of 13 amino acids. With 2 bases removed from V and 4 bases from J, the gap between germline ends came to 8 bases. Germline assignment: CDR1 SGHVS and CDR2 FNYEAQ. CDR3 sequence reads: CASSLQGTTEAFF. In DNA form, the CDR3 reads TGTGCCAGCAGCTTACAGGGGACCACTGAAGCTTTCTTT.

In its sample, this clonotype was seen once. A much larger clone lies a single base off, so this may be a read error. The chain carries TRBV7-8 and TRBJ1-2, with no clear D. The CDR3 has 14 residues. Looked up from germline, CDR1 is SGHVS and CDR2 is FQNEAQ. Here the CDR3 reads CVSTYFDGNYGYTF. The CDR3 coding sequence is TGTGTCAGCACCTATTTTGACGGCAACTATGGCTACACCTTC.

The J gene is TRBJ1-4, the V gene TRBV7-9; TRBD1 might be the D (6 bases). The length of the CDR3 is 16 residues. Trimming took 3 bases from V and 5 from J, leaving 16 bases between them. Germline V CDR1 and CDR2: SEHNR, FQNEAQ (reference sequence). The CDR3 spells CASSLQGTPLNEKLFF. The CDR3 DNA reads as TGTGCCAGCAGCTTGCAGGGGACCCCTCTAAATGAAAAACTGTTTTTT. Based on the CDR3 plus reference TRBV7-9 and TRBJ1-4, the full variable domain is DTGVSQNPRHKITKRGQNVTFRCDPISEHNRLYWYRQTLGQGPEFLTYFQNEAQLEKSRLLSDRFSAERPKGSFSTLEIQRTEQGDSAMYLCASSLQGTPLNEKLFFGSGTQLSVL.

The genes are TRBV2 and TRBJ2-3; D uncertain. Trimming took 4 bases from V and 4 from J, leaving 6 bases between them. This CDR3 has 12 amino acids. Germline values: CDR1 SNHLY, CDR2 FYNNEI. The chain's CDR3 is CASSGLPDTQYF. The CDR3 DNA follows: TGTGCCAGCAGTGGGCTCCCAGATACGCAGTATTTT.

This clonotype showed up just a few times. V gene TRBV27 combines with J gene TRBJ2-7; D is tentatively TRBD1 or TRBD2 (5 bases each). This CDR3 is built from 14 residues. The V gene's germline CDR1 is MNHEY and CDR2 SMNVEV (reference sequence). Trimming removed 5 bases from V and 2 bases from J, with 13 bases in between. The CDR3 DNA reads as TGTGCCAGCAGTCTCGGGGCGGTTACCTACGAGCAGTACTTC. As protein: CASSLGAVTYEQYF.